One TCR beta chain is described in this entry. Antigen: not known. Data came from immunoSEQ multiplex PCR; TCRdb stores just in-frame clones and leaves some out. There are some 29,000 clones in the sample; more than 80% occur only once, and about 5.5% lies in the top ten. The sample comes from a study of neoadjuvant nivolumab and ipilimumab in lung cancer. Study summary: Nivolumab 3 mg/kg was given days 1, 15 and 29, plus ipilimumab 1 mg/kg day 1 in combination. Findings of the study overall: TCR richness and clonality were higher in tumors than adjacent uninvolved lung. TCR sequencing covered a small number of samples. Pretherapy blood TCR richness correlated positively with resected tumor richness.

The receptor's source is an adult with non-small cell lung cancer. The sample here was tumor tissue, taken after neoadjuvant nivolumab, alone or with ipilimumab, at or shortly before surgery.

The CDR3 DNA reads TGCGCCAGCAGCTTGGCCAAAGGTTCCGCCGGCACAGATACGCAGTATTTT. It yields the protein CASSLAKGSAGTDTQYF. V gene TRBV5-1 combines with J gene TRBJ2-3; no clear D gene. The CDR3 is 17 residues long. V lost 0 bases and J 1 base, leaving 15 bases between the germline ends. In germline, CDR1 is SGHRS, CDR2 YFSETQ.